One sample yielded the 21 T cell receptor beta chains listed below, sequenced in a study of human T cells and chemical hapten exposure. TCRdb processed the RACE reads anew with MiXCR; each CDR3 protein has one entry. The sample includes about 97,000 distinct CDR3 sequences, around a quarter of them seen just once. The time point denotes: patch test 3, about 24 weeks after DPC sensitization. Treatment given: therapeutic diphenylcyclopropenone sensitization with weekly scalp DPC. Sequences were derived from whole blood, sampled in connection with sensitization to the hapten diphenylcyclopropenone (DPC). The receptor set was obtained from a man aged 40-50 years with alopecia areata. Some clones in this sample may be carry-over from other donors' samples.

The chain has TRBV20-1 and TRBJ2-3, with 8 bases matching TRBD2. Losses at the gene ends were 1 base for V and 4 bases for J; bases not matched to a gene: 7. The CDR3 is 15 residues long. The V gene's germline CDR1 is DFQATT and CDR2 SNEGSKA (reference sequence). The CDR3 coding sequence is TGCAGTGCTAGAGTAGCGGGACCTGGGCCAGATACGCAGTATTTT. Its protein product is CSARVAGPGPDTQYF.

The J gene is TRBJ1-1, the V gene TRBV30, with a weak D call TRBD1 (5 bases). V lost 6 bases to trimming and J lost 1 base, with 15 bases between them. Germline V lookup: CDR1 GTSNPN, CDR2 SVGIG (reference sequence). This CDR3 has 14 residues. The DNA of the CDR3 is TGTGCCTGTTGGGCTGTGGGGCCGAACACTGAAGCTTTCTTT. Translation: CACWAVGPNTEAFF. The full variable domain, in which reference TRBV30 and TRBJ1-1 provide the parts outside the CDR3, is SQTIHQWPATLVQPVGSPLSLECTVEGTSNPNLYWYRQAAGRGLQLLFYSVGIGQISSEVPQNLSASRPQDRQFILSSKKLLLSDSGFYLCACWAVGPNTEAFFGQGTRLTVV.

This clonotype turned up a few times. The chain carries TRBV6-2 or TRBV6-3 and TRBJ2-4; TRBD2 matches at 9 bases. From germline, CDR1 is MNHEY and CDR2 SVGEGT. J was trimmed by 0 bases and V by 6 bases; bases with no gene match: 6. This CDR3 is 16 amino acids long. The CDR3 nucleotides are TGTGCCAGCAGCAGACTAGCGGACCTAGCCAAAAACATTCAGTACTTC. Protein product: CASSRLADLAKNIQYF.

This clonotype was counted between two and nine times. The chain has TRBV7-3 and TRBJ1-1; D is undetermined. Germline V CDR1 and CDR2: SGHTA, FQGTGA. The CDR3 totals 13 residues. V was trimmed by 7 bases and J by 0 bases, leaving 9 bases between them. The CDR3 reads CASKIGLNTEAFF. Written as DNA, the CDR3 is TGTGCCAGCAAGATCGGTCTGAACACTGAAGCTTTCTTT.

This clonotype was counted only a few times. The chain is built from TRBV10-1 and TRBJ2-3; the D gene could be TRBD1 or TRBD2 (5 bases each). The CDR3 consists of 15 residues. Germline V lookup: CDR1 WNHNN, CDR2 SYGVQD (reference sequence). The V end was cut by 5 bases, the J end by 1 base, with 13 bases between. The CDR3 here is CASSTRDQGTDTQYF. CDR3 nucleotide sequence: TGCGCCAGCAGTACCAGGGACCAAGGCACAGATACGCAGTATTTT.

The table lists this clonotype with many counts. The chain links TRBV19 to TRBJ2-7; 9 bases map to TRBD1. The CDR3 loop spans 16 amino acids. V lost 5 bases and J lost 4; bases outside the gene matches: 12. Germline V gene lookup returns CDR1 LNHDA and CDR2 SQIVND (reference sequence). The CDR3: CASSDNSGTGFYEQYF. Here the CDR3 DNA reads TGTGCCAGTAGTGACAACTCCGGGACAGGGTTTTACGAGCAGTACTTC.

The chain links TRBV11-2 to TRBJ1-1; TRBD1 might be the D (5 bases). The CDR3 consists of 16 residues. From germline, CDR1 is SGHAT and CDR2 FQNNGV. Trimming pared 1 base from V and 1 base from J, leaving 13 bases between. CDR3 region: CASSLAIKGPNTEAFF. The CDR3 nucleotides read TGTGCCAGCAGCTTAGCGATAAAGGGACCGAACACTGAAGCTTTCTTT.

This chain links TRBV20-1 with TRBJ1-5, with a weak D call TRBD1 (6 bases). The V end lost 6 bases, the J end lost 0 bases, and 21 bases lay between the germline ends. Germline CDR1 reads DFQATT; CDR2 reads SNEGSKA (reference sequence). This CDR3 has 17 amino acids. CDR3 nucleotide sequence: TGCAGTGCACTCCCCCCGGACAGAAGTTATAGCAATCAGCCCCAGCATTTT. Its translation: CSALPPDRSYSNQPQHF.

The chain uses TRBV20-1 and TRBJ2-7; 9 positions match TRBD1. The CDR3 spans 14 residues. V was clipped by 2 bases and J by 2 bases; unmatched bases: 4. Germline CDR1 is DFQATT and CDR2 is SNEGSKA (reference sequence). CDR3 amino acids: CSARRQGVPYEQYF. CDR3 DNA sequence: TGCAGTGCTAGAAGACAGGGGGTACCCTACGAGCAGTACTTC.

The rearrangement uses TRBV2 and TRBJ1-2; D uncertain. The V end lost 8 bases, the J end lost 0 bases, and 10 bases lay between the germline ends. The CDR3 is 13 amino acids. Germline V gene data show CDR1 as SNHLY and CDR2 as FYNNEI. This chain's CDR3 is CASHSGSNYGYTF. CDR3 sequence (DNA): TGTGCCAGCCACTCCGGGTCTAACTATGGCTACACCTTC.

In this sample, this clonotype turned up once. The gene calls are TRBV2 and TRBJ2-1; 8 nucleotides agree with TRBD2. CDR3 length: 14 residues. Germline CDR1 is SNHLY and CDR2 is FYNNEI. Trimming took 8 bases from V and 0 from J; bases not matched to a gene: 3. CDR3 bases: TGTGCCAGCGTGCTAGCGGGCTCCTACAATGAGCAGTTCTTC. This gives the protein CASVLAGSYNEQFF.

This clonotype appeared once. The chain links TRBV12-3 or TRBV12-4 to TRBJ1-5; unclear D gene. This CDR3 is built from 12 residues. Trimming took off 7 bases at V and 9 bases at J, with 13 bases between the two ends. The CDR3 DNA sequence: TGTGCCAGCACCGAGGCCGGTGGGCCCCAGCATTTT. This gives the protein CASTEAGGPQHF.

The chain combines TRBV3-1 with TRBJ2-4; TRBD2 aligns across 9 bases. Germline assignment: CDR1 LGHDT and CDR2 YNNKEL (reference sequence). Trimming at V came to 3 bases and at J to 1 base, leaving 4 bases not matched to a gene. The CDR3 totals 16 residues. This CDR3 is CASSHSGSKAKNIQYF. The CDR3 DNA reads as TGTGCCAGCAGCCATAGCGGGAGTAAGGCCAAAAACATTCAGTACTTC.

CDR3 residues: CASSTQGYQETQYF. CDR3 sequence (DNA): TGTGCCAGCAGCACACAGGGGTACCAAGAGACCCAGTACTTC. V and J are TRBV7-9 and TRBJ2-5; TRBD1 matches at 7 bases. CDR1 and CDR2 from the germline V gene are SEHNR and FQNEAQ (reference sequence). With 5 bases clipped from V and 0 bases from J, the junction kept 3 bases outside the gene matches. The CDR3 has 14 residues.

This sequence joins TRBV28 and TRBJ2-7, with D tentatively TRBD1 or TRBD2 (5 bases each). Germline CDR1 is MDHEN and CDR2 is SYDVKM. Trimming took 7 bases from V and 4 from J, leaving 11 bases between them. This CDR3 comprises 12 residues. The CDR3 DNA is TGTGCCAGCAATGCAGGGAGTTACGAGCAGTACTTC. Translated, it gives CASNAGSYEQYF.

The chain recombines TRBV4-2 with TRBJ2-1; D is possibly TRBD1 (5 bases). V was shortened by 0 bases and J by 4 bases, with 10 bases between the two germline ends. The CDR3 totals 15 residues. Germline V CDR1 and CDR2: LGHNA, YNFKEQ. The CDR3, as DNA: TGTGCCAGCAGCCAAGATTTCAGGACATACAATGAGCAGTTCTTC. Translated, it gives CASSQDFRTYNEQFF.

The V gene is TRBV20-1, the J gene TRBJ2-7; 9 nucleotides align to TRBD2. This CDR3 comprises 14 residues. Germline V gene sequence: CDR1 DFQATT, CDR2 SNEGSKA (reference sequence). The J segment lost 4 bases and the V segment lost 1 base, leaving 5 bases of the junction unmatched. This CDR3 is CSARGTSGLYEQYF. The CDR3 region has the DNA TGCAGTGCTAGAGGTACTAGCGGGCTATACGAGCAGTACTTC.

This chain links TRBV20-1 with TRBJ1-5, with TRBD1 matching 7 bases. This CDR3 contains 14 residues. CDR1 is DFQATT, CDR2 SNEGSKA, per germline (reference sequence). V lost 6 bases and J lost 0; bases outside the gene matches: 5. Written as DNA, the CDR3 is TGCAGTGCCATCGGGACAGTTAGCAATCAGCCCCAGCATTTT. Translated: CSAIGTVSNQPQHF.

The chain is built from TRBV7-9 and TRBJ2-7; D might be TRBD1 (7 bases). CDR3 length: 15 amino acids. Trimming removed 0 bases from V and 5 bases from J, with 14 bases in between. Germline V gene lookup returns CDR1 SEHNR and CDR2 FQNEAQ (reference sequence). The CDR3 loop reads CASSLAGQGGDEQYF. The DNA of the CDR3 is TGTGCCAGCAGCTTAGCGGGGCAGGGGGGCGACGAGCAGTACTTC.

The sample holds a few counts of this clonotype. The chain carries TRBV27 and TRBJ1-6; a weak D match, TRBD1 (6 bases). The CDR3 covers 15 residues. Looked up from germline, CDR1 is MNHEY and CDR2 is SMNVEV (reference sequence). Trimming left V 4 bases short and J 7 bases short, with 14 bases between. The CDR3 sequence is CASSSQQGTNSPLHF. DNA of the CDR3: TGTGCCAGCAGTTCTCAACAGGGCACAAATTCACCCCTCCACTTT.

This clonotype has only a few counts. The chain has TRBV20-1 and TRBJ2-3, with D hard to call. The CDR3 has 13 residues. CDR1 and CDR2 (germline): DFQATT, SNEGSKA (reference sequence). V lost 0 bases and J 0 bases, leaving 4 bases between the germline ends. The CDR3: CSARDTSTDTQYF. CDR3 coding DNA: TGCAGTGCTAGAGATACTAGCACAGATACGCAGTATTTT.